This paragraph reports one T cell receptor beta chain. Its antigen is unidentified. These data are taken from a study of T-cell reconstitution after alpha-beta-depleted transplantation in children. Broader study findings: T-cell counts and diversity at one year following transplant were attributed mainly to newly produced T cells. At around two months after transplant, the alpha-beta T cells were reportedly derived from several hundred expanded clones that came from non-depleted graft cells.

A library of TCRbeta sequences, prepared with unique molecular identifiers, was generated. Each CDR3 protein gets one entry after TCRdb re-called the PCR reads with MiXCR. Of 200,000 to 300,000 distinct CDR3 sequences listed, about 26% are singletons. Looked up from germline, CDR1 is MNHNS and CDR2 is SASEGT. Trimming took off 6 bases at V and 4 bases at J, with 18 bases between the two ends. This CDR3 has 15 amino acids. The V and J genes are TRBV6-1 and TRBJ1-1; tentative D call: TRBD1 (6 bases). The material was PBMCs, obtained before TCRalphabeta/CD19-depleted stem cell transplant. The clonotype comes from a girl aged 2 to 9 with Fanconi anemia, due to receive a stem cell transplant. CDR3 bases: TGTGCCAGCAGAAAAGGGGGTGCAGGGAGCACTGAAGCTTTCTTT. This sequence encodes CASRKGGAGSTEAFF.